The 19 T cell receptor beta chains presented below share a single source sample, sequenced in a study of early T cells in non-severe SARS-CoV-2 infection. TCRdb processed the 5' RACE reads anew with MiXCR; each CDR3 protein has one entry. The sample consists of 54,000 or so distinct CDR3 sequences, 10% to 15% of them appearing once. Sequences were obtained from whole blood. The receptors originated from an adult who was a healthcare worker with PCR-confirmed SARS-CoV-2 infection or an uninfected control (not recorded which).

This chain joins TRBV7-3 and TRBJ2-3; 11 bases are a match to TRBD2. CDR3 length: 17 residues. From germline, CDR1 is SGHTA and CDR2 FQGTGA. The ends lost 4 bases at V and 0 bases at J; junction bases unmatched: 6. The CDR3 DNA is TGTGCCAGCAGCTCGTACGGGACTAGCGGTAGCACAGATACGCAGTATTTT. This codes for CASSSYGTSGSTDTQYF.

The chain joins TRBV21-1 to TRBJ1-3. TRBV21-1 is flagged as a pseudogene. The CDR3 runs to 17 residues. The CDR3 sequence is CASSMGPVKISGNTIYF. DNA for the CDR3: TGTGCCAGCAGCATGGGCCCCGTGAAGATCTCTGGAAACACCATATATTTT.

This chain connects TRBV7-9 to TRBJ2-1; D gene uncertain. CDR3 length: 13 residues. Germline assignment: CDR1 SEHNR and CDR2 FQNEAQ (reference sequence). Deletions cut 5 bases from V and 5 bases from J, with 10 bases between. CDR3 loop: CASSMFLNNEQFF. Written as DNA, the CDR3 is TGTGCCAGCAGCATGTTTTTGAACAATGAGCAGTTCTTC.

This clonotype came up a few times. This chain uses TRBV30 with TRBJ2-2; TRBD2 matches at 9 bases. The germline CDR1 and CDR2 sequences are GTSNPN and SVGIG (reference sequence). This CDR3 has 15 residues. The V segment lost 3 bases and the J segment 0 bases; nucleotides outside the gene matches: 2. The DNA of the CDR3 is TGTGCCTGGAGAACTAGCGGGTCGAACACCGGGGAGCTGTTTTTT. Translation gives CAWRTSGSNTGELFF.

This clonotype was seen a few times. The CDR3 reads CASSRQTEAFF. The CDR3 coding sequence is TGTGCCAGCTCACGACAGACTGAAGCTTTCTTT. The chain uses TRBV18 and TRBJ1-1, with D tentatively TRBD1 (5 bases). CDR1 is KGHSH, CDR2 LQKENI, per germline. The CDR3 is made up of 11 amino acids. Trimming removed 4 bases from V and 5 bases from J, with 5 bases in between.

The chain has TRBV7-8 and TRBJ2-7; 7 bases fit TRBD2. J lost 1 base, V lost 5 bases, and 8 bases had no gene match. The CDR3 loop spans 15 amino acids. The germline V gene has CDR1 SGHVS and CDR2 FQNEAQ. The CDR3 region is CASSAREGWSYEQYF. In nucleotides, the CDR3 is TGTGCCAGCAGCGCCAGGGAGGGGTGGTCCTACGAGCAGTACTTC.

The CDR3 DNA follows: TGTGCCAGCAGTTTAGGGATCGAAGCTTTCTTT. Translating it yields CASSLGIEAFF. The rearrangement uses TRBV28 and TRBJ1-1, with no clear D. This CDR3 contains 11 residues. The germline V gene has CDR1 MDHEN and CDR2 SYDVKM. Trimming pared 2 bases from V and 8 bases from J, leaving 6 bases between.

The V gene is TRBV29-1, the J gene TRBJ1-2; unclear D gene. There are 10 residues in the CDR3. The germline V gene has CDR1 SQVTM and CDR2 ANQGSEA. Between the trimmed V and J ends, which lost 1 base and 5 bases, there was a span of 2 bases. The CDR3 coding sequence is TGCAGCGTTGAAGGGTATGGCTACACCTTC. Amino acids: CSVEGYGYTF. The variable domain in full, with the rest retrieved from reference TRBV29-1 and TRBJ1-2, is SAVISQKPSRDICQRGTSLTIQCQVDSQVTMMFWYRQQPGQSLTLIATANQGSEATYESGFVIDKFPISRPNLTFSTLTVSNMSPEDSSIYLCSVEGYGYTFGSGTRLTVV.

This clonotype was seen a handful of times. The chain is built from TRBV5-1 and TRBJ2-3; TRBD2 matches 7 bases. The germline V gene has CDR1 SGHRS and CDR2 YFSETQ. The CDR3 is 16 residues long. J was trimmed by 7 bases and V by 4 bases; bases with no gene match: 15. The CDR3 nucleotides are TGCGCCAGCAGCCCAGGGCTAGCGGAACAGACTAATACGCAGTATTTT. Its translation is CASSPGLAEQTNTQYF. The complete variable domain, with remaining parts taken from reference TRBV5-1 and TRBJ2-3, reads KAGVTQTPRYLIKTRGQQVTLSCSPISGHRSVSWYQQTPGQGLQFLFEYFSETQRNKGNFPGRFSGRQFSNSRSEMNVSTLELGDSALYLCASSPGLAEQTNTQYFGPGTRLTVL.

This chain links TRBV6-1 with TRBJ2-7; the D gene is possibly TRBD2 (6 bases). Germline loops: CDR1 MNHNS, CDR2 SASEGT. The length of the CDR3 is 15 residues. V lost 7 bases, J lost 7 bases, and 23 bases lay in between. This CDR3 is CASTHPPGTQGEQYF. The CDR3 DNA reads TGTGCCAGCACCCACCCGCCCGGGACTCAAGGGGAGCAGTACTTC.

A few counts support this clonotype. The chain combines TRBV20-1 with TRBJ2-5; no reliable D call. The V gene's germline CDR1 is DFQATT and CDR2 SNEGSKA (reference sequence). The CDR3 length is 13 residues. Deletions cut 3 bases from V and 1 base from J, with 9 bases between. In DNA, the CDR3 is TGCAGTGCTAGGAAGGCAGCCCAAGAGACCCAGTACTTC. Its protein product is CSARKAAQETQYF.

The chain has TRBV7-9 and TRBJ1-1; D uncertain. Trimming removed 3 bases from V and 5 bases from J, with 13 bases in between. Germline assignment: CDR1 SEHNR and CDR2 FQNEAQ (reference sequence). This CDR3 region has 14 residues. The CDR3 bases are TGTGCCAGCAGCTTTAACGTCGGAGGGACTGAAGCTTTCTTT. Residues: CASSFNVGGTEAFF.

V usage is TRBV4-3 and J usage is TRBJ1-2, with 8 bases aligning to TRBD1. The CDR3 extends over 14 amino acids. Trimming removed 4 bases from V and 0 bases from J; junction bases left unmatched: 1. Per the germline V gene, CDR1 is LGHNA and CDR2 is YSLEER. This CDR3 reads CASSPTGANYGYTF. CDR3 nucleotide sequence: TGCGCCAGCAGCCCGACAGGGGCTAACTATGGCTACACCTTC.

In DNA form, the CDR3 reads TGCAGTGCTAGAGAAGGGACTAGCGACTACGAGCAGTACTTC. Protein sequence: CSAREGTSDYEQYF. The chain joins TRBV20-1 to TRBJ2-7; 10 nucleotides match TRBD2. The J segment lost 3 bases and the V segment lost 0 bases, leaving 2 bases of the junction unmatched. The germline V gene has CDR1 DFQATT and CDR2 SNEGSKA (reference sequence). This CDR3 is 14 amino acids long.

The chain is built from TRBV5-1 and TRBJ2-3; TRBD2 aligns across 13 bases. This CDR3 spans 15 amino acids. The germline V gene has CDR1 SGHRS and CDR2 YFSETQ. After removal of 4 bases from V and 5 bases from J, the junction contained 4 bases not matched to a gene. CDR3 residues: CASSAGLAGVDTQYF. Written as DNA, the CDR3 is TGCGCCAGCAGCGCTGGACTAGCGGGAGTAGATACGCAGTATTTT.

This clonotype has ten or more counts. The chain is built from TRBV4-3 and TRBJ2-5, with a weak D call TRBD2 (6 bases). Germline V gene data show CDR1 as LGHNA and CDR2 as YSLEER. The CDR3 totals 15 residues. Trimming stripped 0 bases from V and 5 bases from J, with 13 bases between. The CDR3 here is CASSQETGVGETQYF. Written as DNA, the CDR3 is TGCGCCAGCAGCCAAGAAACGGGGGTTGGTGAGACCCAGTACTTC.

The rearrangement uses TRBV18 and TRBJ1-2, with 7 bases aligning to TRBD1. There are 12 residues in the CDR3. CDR1 and CDR2 from the germline V gene are KGHSH and LQKENI. With V trimmed by 4 bases and J by 7 bases, 3 bases remained unmatched. The CDR3 here is CASSHRGSGYTF. DNA of the CDR3: TGTGCCAGCTCACACAGGGGCAGTGGCTACACCTTC.

This clonotype was counted between two and nine times. This chain links TRBV2 with TRBJ2-3, with D maybe TRBD2 (6 bases). CDR1 and CDR2 (germline): SNHLY, FYNNEI. The CDR3 has 15 residues. Trimming stripped 4 bases from V and 2 bases from J, with 13 bases between. CDR3 protein: CASSALLANTDTQYF. The CDR3 DNA reads as TGTGCCAGCAGTGCCTTACTAGCAAACACAGATACGCAGTATTTT.

The chain is built from TRBV10-3 and TRBJ2-2, with unresolved D. The V gene lost 3 bases and the J gene lost 2 bases, with 10 bases spanning the gap. The CDR3 extends over 15 amino acids. The germline gives CDR1 ENHRY, CDR2 SYGVKD. CDR3 sequence reads: CAISDIGQNTGELFF. The CDR3 DNA reads as TGTGCCATCAGTGATATCGGCCAAAACACCGGGGAGCTGTTTTTT.